These T cell receptor beta chains were read from a single sample in a study of cytomegalovirus exposure and HLA in healthy donors. TCRdb keeps only in-frame clones here, not all; method: immunoSEQ multiplex PCR. This sample has roughly 100,000 clones, with 71% found just once. Sequencing was done on a sample of PBMCs. The receptors shown here come from a female donor in good health and CMV-seronegative. CDR3s include the opening cysteine and the closing phenylalanine or tryptophan. Each record gives: CDR3 length, clone size, D gene, J gene, V gene, CDR3 protein, CDR3 DNA. A D gene is named only where the DNA matches it firmly. Clone size is shown for a subset of rows, as once, few, many or a class of expanded clone.

>15|once|.|TRBJ2-1|TRBV15
CATSIVRALWNEQFF
TGTGCCACCAGCATTGTGAGGGCCCTCTGGAATGAGCAGTTCTTC
>14|.|TRBD1|TRBJ2-7|TRBV5-1
CASSFWTGSYEQYF
TGCGCCAGCAGCTTCTGGACAGGGAGCTACGAGCAGTACTTC
>16|.|.|TRBJ1-3|TRBV7-9
CASSFYYRFVGNTIYF
TGTGCCAGCAGCTTCTACTATCGCTTCGTTGGAAACACCATATATTTT
>16|.|TRBD1|TRBJ1-2|TRBV28
CASSFRTGPVVGGYTF
TGTGCCAGCAGTTTTCGGACAGGTCCGGTCGTAGGTGGCTACACCTTC
>15|.|.|TRBJ1-2|TRBV7-2
CASSLDVETGYGYTF
TGTGCCAGCAGCTTAGATGTAGAGACAGGCTATGGCTACACCTTC
>15|.|.|TRBJ2-5|TRBV4-3
CASSLRGNSPETQYF
TGCGCCAGCAGCCTCAGGGGAAACTCCCCGGAGACCCAGTACTTC
>13|.|.|TRBJ2-3|TRBV27
CASSLGAGDTQYF
TGTGCCAGCAGCCTGGGGGCCGGAGATACGCAGTATTTT
>12|.|.|TRBJ2-1|TRBV7-9
CASEDGRNEQFF
TGTGCCAGCGAAGATGGGAGGAATGAGCAGTTCTTC
>14|.|.|TRBJ2-6|TRBV6-6
CASSSGTGANVLTF
TGTGCCAGCAGTTCAGGGACAGGGGCCAACGTCCTGACTTTC
>14|.|TRBD1|TRBJ1-5|TRBV19
CASRDRVGDQPQHF
TGTGCCAGTAGGGACAGGGTCGGGGATCAGCCCCAGCATTTT
>14|.|.|TRBJ2-3|TRBV19
CASMASGGGDTQYF
TGTGCCAGTATGGCTAGCGGAGGGGGAGATACGCAGTATTTT
>14|.|TRBD1|TRBJ2-1|TRBV29-1
CSVPPGQGHNEQFF
TGCAGCGTTCCCCCGGGACAGGGGCACAATGAGCAGTTCTTC
>15|.|.|TRBJ1-2|TRBV6-5
CASSYWTDGNYGYTF
TGTGCCAGCAGTTATTGGACAGATGGTAACTATGGCTACACCTTC
>18|.|TRBD1|TRBJ1-3|TRBV2
CATLSRDRGGSSGNTIYF
TGTGCCACCCTATCGCGGGACAGGGGAGGCTCCTCTGGAAACACCATATATTTT
>13|.|.|TRBJ2-1|TRBV7-7
CASSFLGEEEQFF
TGTGCTAGCAGCTTCCTTGGGGAGGAAGAGCAGTTCTTC
>16|few|.|TRBJ2-1|TRBV5-5
CASSLARGQLYNEQFF
TGTGCCAGCAGCTTGGCCCGCGGACAGCTCTACAATGAGCAGTTCTTC
>19|once|.|TRBJ2-4|TRBV10-2
CASSEYLGGAALGKNIQYF
TGCGCCAGCAGTGAGTACTTGGGGGGAGCCGCCCTGGGCAAAAACATTCAGTACTTC
>14|.|.|TRBJ2-1|TRBV25-1
CASSAIGRNHEQFF
TGTGCCAGCAGTGCTATCGGGAGAAACCATGAGCAGTTCTTC
>11|.|.|TRBJ1-3|TRBV30
CAWDIGNTIYF
TGTGCCTGGGACATTGGAAACACCATATATTTT
>16|.|.|TRBJ1-2|TRBV28
CASSRRGGRGIYGYTF
TGTGCCAGCAGTCGGAGAGGGGGGAGGGGTATCTATGGCTACACCTTC
>14|.|.|TRBJ2-7|TRBV6-1
CASSRLGGPHEQYF
TGTGCCAGCAGCCGACTCGGGGGACCTCACGAGCAGTACTTC
>14|.|.|TRBJ2-7|TRBV7-6
CASSPNRLSYEQYF
TGTGCCAGCAGTCCCAACAGGCTCTCCTACGAGCAGTACTTC
>16|.|TRBD2|TRBJ2-7|TRBV28
CASSPAGLAGSYEQYF
TGTGCCAGCAGTCCTGCCGGACTAGCGGGGTCCTACGAGCAGTACTTC
>15|.|TRBD2|TRBJ2-7|TRBV7-8
CASSELAGSLYEQYF
TGTGCCAGCAGCGAACTAGCGGGGTCCCTCTACGAGCAGTACTTC
>14|.|TRBD2|TRBJ2-1|TRBV30
CAWSQGLAYNEQFF
TGTGCCTGGAGCCAGGGACTAGCCTACAATGAGCAGTTCTTC
>14|.|.|TRBJ1-2|TRBV13
CASSLGQKAYGYTF
TGTGCCAGCAGCTTAGGACAGAAAGCCTATGGCTACACCTTC
>14|.|TRBD2|TRBJ2-7|TRBV6-6
CASSTTSGRSEQYF
TGTGCCAGCAGTACGACTAGCGGGAGGAGCGAGCAGTACTTC
>13|few|.|TRBJ1-2|TRBV29-1
CSVEQGIRGGYTF
TGCAGCGTTGAACAGGGAATTCGTGGTGGCTACACCTTC
>15|few|.|TRBJ1-6|TRBV7-2
CASSTGSSYNSPLHF
TGTGCCAGCAGCACAGGGAGCTCCTATAATTCACCCCTCCACTTT
>20|.|TRBD2|TRBJ2-1|TRBV5-1
CASSLRAGTSVLTRGGEQFF
TGCGCCAGCAGCCTCCGTGCGGGGACTAGCGTCCTCACCAGGGGGGGTGAGCAGTTCTTC
>13|.|TRBD1|TRBJ2-7|TRBV30
CAWSTGTGDEQYF
TGTGCCTGGAGTACCGGGACAGGGGACGAGCAGTACTTC
>15|few|TRBD2|TRBJ2-2|TRBV6-5
CASSYRREGNGELFF
TGTGCCAGCAGTTACCGGCGGGAGGGAAACGGGGAGCTGTTTTTT
>17|.|TRBD1|TRBJ1-5|TRBV7-9
CASSGGTGTGHNQPQHF
TGTGCCAGCAGCGGTGGGACCGGGACAGGGCACAATCAGCCCCAGCATTTT
>14|.|TRBD2|TRBJ2-5|TRBV9
CASSGGGLTETQYF
TGTGCCAGCAGCGGCGGGGGTCTAACAGAGACCCAGTACTTC
>16|few|TRBD2|TRBJ2-7|TRBV10-2
CASRPRTSGRFDEQYF
TGCGCCAGCAGGCCTCGGACTAGCGGGAGGTTCGACGAGCAGTACTTC
>13|.|TRBD2|TRBJ2-7|TRBV30
CASYGGRAGEQYF
TGTGCCTCATACGGAGGGAGGGCCGGGGAGCAGTACTTC
>15|.|.|TRBJ2-3|TRBV7-2
CASSFRTSISDTQYF
TGTGCCAGCAGCTTTAGAACTAGTATTTCAGATACGCAGTATTTT
>13|.|.|TRBJ2-2|TRBV19
CASAVGRAGELFF
TGTGCCAGCGCAGTGGGGCGAGCCGGGGAGCTGTTTTTT
>16|once|.|TRBJ2-3|TRBV15
CATSRGNGDTTDTQYF
TGTGCCACCAGCAGAGGCAATGGGGACACCACAGATACGCAGTATTTT
>11|.|TRBD2|TRBJ2-3|TRBV19
CASRAGDGQYF
TGTGCCAGTAGGGCGGGGGATGGGCAGTATTTT
>16|.|TRBD2|TRBJ2-2|TRBV28
CASSSTLAGRTGELFF
TGTGCCAGCAGTTCCACACTAGCGGGACGAACCGGGGAGCTGTTTTTT
>15|.|.|TRBJ2-1|TRBV14
CASSQGTHPDNEQFF
TGTGCCAGCAGCCAAGGGACTCACCCCGACAATGAGCAGTTCTTC
>15|few|.|TRBJ1-3|TRBV4-1
CASSQVSVSGNTIYF
TGCGCCAGCAGCCAAGTATCCGTTTCTGGAAACACCATATATTTT
>14|.|.|TRBJ2-5|TRBV30
CAWSGETARETQYF
TGTGCCTGGAGCGGAGAAACTGCGAGAGAGACCCAGTACTTC
>15|.|.|TRBJ1-6|TRBV6-5
CASSYSSGVGSPLHF
TGTGCCAGCAGTTACTCGTCCGGGGTGGGTTCACCCCTCCACTTT
>16|.|TRBD2|TRBJ2-7|TRBV9
CASSVGTSGFMYEQYF
TGTGCCAGCAGCGTGGGAACTAGCGGGTTTATGTACGAGCAGTACTTC
>15|.|TRBD1|TRBJ1-4|TRBV7-2
CASSLVTGSHEKLFF
TGTGCCAGCAGCTTAGTGACAGGGTCTCATGAAAAACTGTTTTTT
>15|.|.|TRBJ2-7|TRBV4-3
CASSQSWGAGYEQYF
TGCGCCAGCAGCCAAAGTTGGGGAGCTGGATACGAGCAGTACTTC
>16|.|TRBD2|TRBJ2-3|TRBV27
CASSFGTRTVTDTQYF
TGTGCCAGCAGTTTCGGGACTAGGACCGTCACAGATACGCAGTATTTT
>15|.|TRBD2|TRBJ2-7|TRBV6-5
CAGAMGLAASYEQYF
TGTGCCGGCGCTATGGGGCTAGCGGCCTCCTACGAGCAGTACTTC
>14|.|.|TRBJ2-2|TRBV9
CASSVALNTGELFF
TGTGCCAGCAGCGTAGCGTTGAACACCGGGGAGCTGTTTTTT
>14|.|.|TRBJ1-4|TRBV6-5
CASSYGTAGEKLFF
TGTGCCAGCAGTTACGGGACGGCGGGGGAAAAACTGTTTTTT
>17|.|TRBD1|TRBJ1-1|TRBV18
CASSPNRQGNMNTEAFF
TGTGCCAGCTCACCTAACCGACAGGGAAACATGAACACTGAAGCTTTCTTT
>15|once|.|TRBJ2-7|TRBV28
CASSLPPPGTYEQYF
TGTGCCAGCAGCTTACCGCCGCCAGGGACCTACGAGCAGTACTTC
>16|.|TRBD1|TRBJ2-1|TRBV27
CASTLSVGQAYNEQFF
TGTGCCAGCACCCTATCGGTTGGACAGGCCTACAATGAGCAGTTCTTC